Following are 8 T cell receptor beta chains from one sample sequenced in a study of blood T cell repertoires in COVID-19 (TCRdb year 2020). Library method: the immunoSEQ multiplex PCR assay. The immuneACCESS repertoire file appears here via TCRdb, limited to in-frame rearrangements. These files lack a portion of the clones; in checked studies, under half of the deficit traces to unresolved V genes, and the cause of the others is not known. Recorded for this sample are 310,000 or so clones; over 80% of them occurred a single time. The ten largest clones capture 8% to 9% of the sample. The sample was PBMCs or T cells enriched from blood (not recorded which). Receptors were obtained from a woman aged 18 to 35 who had recovered from COVID-19.

This clone appeared once. CDR3 sequence: CASSIARDRGTEAFF. CDR3 nucleotide sequence: TGTGCCAGTAGTATAGCGAGGGACAGGGGCACTGAAGCTTTCTTT. The chain carries TRBV19 and TRBJ1-1, with 10 bases fitting TRBD1. Germline loops: CDR1 LNHDA, CDR2 SQIVND (reference sequence). The CDR3 runs to 15 residues. V was pared by 1 base and J by 4 bases, with 3 bases of the junction left unmatched.

The J gene is TRBJ1-2, the V gene TRBV2; 9 nucleotides align to TRBD1. Trimming took 6 bases from V and 5 from J; bases not matched to a gene: 7. This CDR3 has 14 residues. Germline V gives CDR1 SNHLY, CDR2 FYNNEI. The CDR3 sequence is CASRAGTGSYGYTF. The CDR3 region has the DNA TGTGCCAGCAGAGCCGGGACAGGGTCGTATGGCTACACCTTC.

The count of this clone is one. The chain combines TRBV4-3 with TRBJ1-2; D might be TRBD1 (6 bases). The CDR3 runs to 12 residues. Germline CDR1 is LGHNA and CDR2 is YSLEER. Trimming pared 0 bases from V and 13 bases from J, leaving 12 bases between. The CDR3 DNA follows: TGCGCCAGCAGCCAAGAGAACAGGGTAATCACCTTC. Protein: CASSQENRVITF.

To note about this clone: This same CDR3 is encoded by further DNA sequences in the sample. The chain links TRBV5-1 to TRBJ1-2; weak D call: TRBD1 (5 bases). Germline CDR1 and CDR2: SGHRS and YFSETQ. The CDR3 spans 12 residues. With 0 bases removed from V and 8 bases from J, the gap between germline ends came to 8 bases. The CDR3 spells CASSLGQGGYTF. The CDR3 region has the DNA TGCGCCAGCAGCTTGGGGCAGGGAGGCTACACCTTC. The full variable domain, rest sourced from reference TRBV5-1 and TRBJ1-2, is KAGVTQTPRYLIKTRGQQVTLSCSPISGHRSVSWYQQTPGQGLQFLFEYFSETQRNKGNFPGRFSGRQFSNSRSEMNVSTLELGDSALYLCASSLGQGGYTFGSGTRLTVV.

The J gene is TRBJ2-5, the V gene TRBV6-5, with D perhaps matching TRBD2 (5 bases). This CDR3 spans 14 amino acids. The germline V gene encodes CDR1 MNHEY and CDR2 SVGAGI. V lost 6 bases and J lost 1, with 12 bases in between. The CDR3 DNA sequence: TGTGCCAGCAGGCCCTCGGGGTCCCAAGAGACCCAGTACTTC. Residues: CASRPSGSQETQYF.

The chain couples TRBV5-1 to TRBJ2-6; the D gene is possibly TRBD2 (5 bases). This CDR3 spans 19 amino acids. V lost 1 base to trimming and J lost 2 bases, with 19 bases between them. Germline-derived CDR1 and CDR2 are SGHRS and YFSETQ. CDR3 loop: CASSLYTLTTGTGANVLTF. CDR3 coding DNA: TGCGCCAGCAGCTTGTACACCCTGACGACGGGGACTGGGGCCAACGTCCTGACTTTC.

The rearrangement joins TRBV20-1 to TRBJ2-7, with D perhaps TRBD2 (7 bases). Germline loops: CDR1 DFQATT, CDR2 SNEGSKA (reference sequence). This CDR3 is 11 amino acids long. The CDR3 spells CSGGLSYEQYF. The CDR3 DNA reads as TGCAGCGGGGGGCTCTCCTACGAGCAGTACTTC.

This chain joins TRBV6-1 and TRBJ1-5, with a possible D match to TRBD1 (5 bases). The CDR3 sequence is 16 residues long. In germline, CDR1 is MNHNS, CDR2 SASEGT. The germline V and J ends were trimmed by 4 bases and 1 base, with 14 bases remaining between them. CDR3 amino acids: CASSGTRIFSNQPQHF. CDR3 nucleotides: TGTGCCAGCAGTGGGACACGGATTTTCAGCAATCAGCCCCAGCATTTT.